The 8 T cell receptor beta chains presented below share a single source sample, sequenced in a study of CD4 T cells in relation to SARS-CoV-2 and coronaviruses (dated by TCRdb to 2020 to 2022). These receptors' targets are unknown. Libraries were prepared through the immunoSEQ multiplex PCR assay. Imported from immuneACCESS, the table was reduced by TCRdb to in-frame sequences with V and J called. These copies leave out some clones; in studies compared against another copy, an unresolved V gene accounts for under half, and the cause of the remainder is not known. The sample profile shows just over 35,000 clones; around three quarters of them were found once. The biggest ten clones account for around 20% of the sample. Input material: memory CD4+ T cells from PBMCs, cultured in vitro. Explained via the paper, the cell subset or site label denotes: memory (non-naive) CD4+ T cells. The receptors derive from an adult with COVID-19.

The chain employs TRBV6-1 and TRBJ2-4; a possible D gene is TRBD2 (6 bases). V shed 0 bases and J shed 9 bases, with 9 bases lying between them. From germline, CDR1 is MNHNS and CDR2 SASEGT. The CDR3 extends over 13 amino acids. CDR3 in amino acids: CASSEAGGGIQYF. Here the CDR3 DNA reads TGTGCCAGCAGTGAAGCGGGGGGTGGCATTCAGTACTTC.

The gene calls are TRBV7-9 and TRBJ2-7, with D perhaps given as TRBD1 or TRBD2 (5 bases each). The CDR3 has 14 residues. Trimming stripped 5 bases from V and 3 bases from J, with 14 bases between. CDR1 is SEHNR and CDR2 is FQNEAQ in the germline V gene (reference sequence). CDR3 bases: TGTGCCAGCAGCCCACCGGGACCGATCTACGAGCAGTACTTC. Translating gives CASSPPGPIYEQYF.

CDR3 loop: CASSSPTGGAAGELFF. The CDR3 DNA follows: TGTGCCAGCAGTTCGCCGACAGGGGGCGCGGCCGGGGAGCTGTTTTTT. The chain employs TRBV28 and TRBJ2-2; 10 positions match TRBD1. The germline gives CDR1 MDHEN, CDR2 SYDVKM. The V and J ends lost 4 bases and 6 bases, in that order; junction bases with no gene match: 8. The CDR3 contains 16 residues.

The V call is TRBV7-2, the J call TRBJ2-7; maybe TRBD2 (6 bases). CDR3 length equals 15 residues. Germline V gene lookup returns CDR1 SGHTA and CDR2 FQGNSA. V lost 1 base to trimming and J lost 0 bases, with 10 bases between them. Here the CDR3 reads CASSLVGDFSYEQYF. DNA of the CDR3: TGTGCCAGCAGCTTAGTGGGGGACTTCTCCTACGAGCAGTACTTC.

This chain joins TRBV18 and TRBJ2-7; D is uncertain. Per germline, CDR1 KGHSH and CDR2 LQKENI. The CDR3 length is 15 residues. The V gene lost 3 bases and the J gene lost 3 bases, with 15 bases spanning the gap. Here the CDR3 reads CASSPGGTPNYEQYF. CDR3 DNA sequence: TGTGCCAGCTCACCTGGCGGCACCCCGAACTACGAGCAGTACTTC.

This clone appeared once. This rearrangement joins TRBV6-4 to TRBJ2-1; D is uncertain. This CDR3 region has 13 residues. Deletions cut 9 bases from V and 8 bases from J, with 17 bases between. Germline assignment: CDR1 MRHNA and CDR2 SNTAGT. The CDR3 nucleotides read TGTGCCAGATCGCAAGACTTCATGGATGAGCAGTTCTTC. This gives the protein CARSQDFMDEQFF.

The V call is TRBV11-2, the J call TRBJ2-7; D is ambiguous. This CDR3 has 15 amino acids. CDR1 and CDR2 from the germline V gene are SGHAT and FQNNGV. Trimming took 5 bases from V and 3 from J, leaving 17 bases between them. The CDR3 is CASSEDPSFHYEQYF. CDR3 in DNA: TGTGCCAGCAGCGAGGATCCTAGTTTCCACTACGAGCAGTACTTC.

The V gene is TRBV21-1, the J gene TRBJ2-7; the table's D call, TRBD2, has no DNA check behind it. TRBV21-1 is marked as a pseudogene. The CDR3 length is 13 residues. The CDR3 loop reads CASARTSDYEQYF. CDR3 DNA sequence: TGTGCCAGCGCGAGGACTAGCGACTACGAGCAGTACTTC.